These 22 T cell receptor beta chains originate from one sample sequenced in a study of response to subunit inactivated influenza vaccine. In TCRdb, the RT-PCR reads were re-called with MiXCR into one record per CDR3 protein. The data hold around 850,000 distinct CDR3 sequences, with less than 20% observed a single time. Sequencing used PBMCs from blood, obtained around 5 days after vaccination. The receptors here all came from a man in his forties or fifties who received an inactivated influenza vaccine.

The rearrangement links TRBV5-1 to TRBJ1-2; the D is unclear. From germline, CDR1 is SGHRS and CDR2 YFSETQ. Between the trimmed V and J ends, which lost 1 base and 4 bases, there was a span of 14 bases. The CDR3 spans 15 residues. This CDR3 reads CASSLRPQTSYGYTF. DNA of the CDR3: TGCGCCAGCAGCTTGAGGCCGCAAACTTCCTATGGCTACACCTTC.

This chain's CDR3 is CASSSSGTGLETQYF. CDR3 nucleotides: TGCGCCAGCAGCAGCTCCGGGACAGGGCTAGAGACCCAGTACTTC. The chain recombines TRBV4-3 with TRBJ2-5, with 9 nucleotides matching TRBD1. CDR1 is LGHNA, CDR2 YSLEER, per germline. Trimming cost V 5 bases and J 4 bases; bases outside gene matches: 8. The CDR3 has 15 amino acids.

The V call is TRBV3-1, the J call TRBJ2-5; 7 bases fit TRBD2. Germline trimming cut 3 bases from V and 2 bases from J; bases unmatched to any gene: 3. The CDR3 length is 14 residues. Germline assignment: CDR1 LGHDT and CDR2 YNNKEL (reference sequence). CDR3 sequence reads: CASSQRAGQETQYF. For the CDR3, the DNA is TGTGCCAGCAGCCAGAGAGCGGGACAAGAGACCCAGTACTTC.

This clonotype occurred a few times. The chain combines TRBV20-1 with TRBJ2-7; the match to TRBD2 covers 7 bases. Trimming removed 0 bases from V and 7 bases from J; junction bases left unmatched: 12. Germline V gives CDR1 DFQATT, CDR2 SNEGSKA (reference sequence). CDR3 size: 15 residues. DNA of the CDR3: TGCAGTGCTAGAGATGGTGGGAGGGCCCGTGGTGAGCAGTACTTC. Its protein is CSARDGGRARGEQYF.

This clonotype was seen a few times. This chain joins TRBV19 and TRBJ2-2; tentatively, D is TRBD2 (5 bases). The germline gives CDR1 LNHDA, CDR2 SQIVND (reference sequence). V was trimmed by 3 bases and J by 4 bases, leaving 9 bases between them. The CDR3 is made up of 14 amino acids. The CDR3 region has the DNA TGTGCCAGTAGTATGTCAGAGGGCACCGGGGAGCTGTTTTTT. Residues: CASSMSEGTGELFF. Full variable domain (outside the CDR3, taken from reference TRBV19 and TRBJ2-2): DGGITQSPKYLFRKEGQNVTLSCEQNLNHDAMYWYRQDPGQGLRLIYYSQIVNDFQKGDIAEGYSVSREKKESFPLTVTSAQKNPTAFYLCASSMSEGTGELFFGEGSRLTVL.

The CDR3 DNA is TGCAGTGCCCCAGACAGAGACCACTACAATGAGCAGTTCTTC. It codes for CSAPDRDHYNEQFF. This sequence joins TRBV20-1 and TRBJ2-1; perhaps TRBD1 as D (5 bases). In germline, CDR1 is DFQATT, CDR2 SNEGSKA (reference sequence). The CDR3 runs 14 residues. V gave up 6 bases and J gave up 3 bases, with 15 bases separating them.

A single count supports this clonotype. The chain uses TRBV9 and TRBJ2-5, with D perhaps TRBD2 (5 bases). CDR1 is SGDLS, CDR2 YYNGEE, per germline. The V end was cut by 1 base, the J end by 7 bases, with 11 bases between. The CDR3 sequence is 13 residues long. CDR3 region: CASSVSHGGTQYF. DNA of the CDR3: TGTGCCAGCAGCGTATCTCACGGAGGGACCCAGTACTTC.

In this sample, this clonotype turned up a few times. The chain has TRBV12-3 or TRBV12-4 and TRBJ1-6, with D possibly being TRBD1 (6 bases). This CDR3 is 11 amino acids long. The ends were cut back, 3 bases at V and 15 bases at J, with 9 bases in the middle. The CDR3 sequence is CASSFRGGLHF. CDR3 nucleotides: TGTGCCAGCAGTTTTCGAGGGGGCCTCCACTTT.

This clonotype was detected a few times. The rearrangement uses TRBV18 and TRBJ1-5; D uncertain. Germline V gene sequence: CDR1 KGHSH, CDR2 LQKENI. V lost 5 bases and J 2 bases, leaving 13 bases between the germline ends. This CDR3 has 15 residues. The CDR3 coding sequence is TGTGCCAGCTCATCGAACGGTTATGGCAATCAGCCCCAGCATTTT. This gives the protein CASSSNGYGNQPQHF.

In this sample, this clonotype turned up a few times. Written as DNA, the CDR3 is TGTGCCAGCTCACCACCTCTAGGCGGGCAGTTCTTC. This codes for CASSPPLGGQFF. The rearrangement joins TRBV18 to TRBJ2-1; D call uncertain. The CDR3 covers 12 residues. Trimming stripped 0 bases from V and 12 bases from J, with 9 bases between. From germline, CDR1 is KGHSH and CDR2 LQKENI. The variable domain in full, completed from reference TRBV18 and TRBJ2-1, reads NAGVMQNPRHLVRRRGQEARLRCSPMKGHSHVYWYRQLPEEGLKFMVYLQKENIIDESGMPKERFSAEFPKEGPSILRIQQVVRGDSAAYFCASSPPLGGQFFGPGTRLTVL.

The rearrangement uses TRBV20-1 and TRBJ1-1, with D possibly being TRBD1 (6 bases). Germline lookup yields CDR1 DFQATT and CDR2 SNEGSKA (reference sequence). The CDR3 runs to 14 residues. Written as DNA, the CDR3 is TGCTTTGCTAGAGATCAATTACAGGGTTCGGTTGCTTTCTTT. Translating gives CFARDQLQGSVAFF.

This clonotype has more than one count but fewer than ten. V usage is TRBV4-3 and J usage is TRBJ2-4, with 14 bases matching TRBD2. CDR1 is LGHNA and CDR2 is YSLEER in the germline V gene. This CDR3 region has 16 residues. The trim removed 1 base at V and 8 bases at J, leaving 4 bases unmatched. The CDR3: CASSQGLAGGWDIQYF. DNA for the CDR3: TGCGCCAGCAGCCAAGGACTAGCGGGGGGGTGGGACATTCAGTACTTC.

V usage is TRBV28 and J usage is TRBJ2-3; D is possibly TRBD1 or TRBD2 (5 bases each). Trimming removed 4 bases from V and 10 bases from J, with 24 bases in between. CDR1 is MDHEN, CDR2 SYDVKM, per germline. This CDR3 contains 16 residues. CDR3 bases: TGTGCCAGCAGTTCCTCGGGTCTGGTGGGGACGGGTGCGCAGTATTTT. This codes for CASSSSGLVGTGAQYF.

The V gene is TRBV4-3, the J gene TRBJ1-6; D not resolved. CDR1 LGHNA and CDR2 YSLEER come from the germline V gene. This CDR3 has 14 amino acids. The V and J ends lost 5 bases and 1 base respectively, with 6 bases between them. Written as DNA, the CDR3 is TGCGCCAGCAGCTCCCGATCCTATAATTCACCCCTCCACTTT. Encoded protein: CASSSRSYNSPLHF.

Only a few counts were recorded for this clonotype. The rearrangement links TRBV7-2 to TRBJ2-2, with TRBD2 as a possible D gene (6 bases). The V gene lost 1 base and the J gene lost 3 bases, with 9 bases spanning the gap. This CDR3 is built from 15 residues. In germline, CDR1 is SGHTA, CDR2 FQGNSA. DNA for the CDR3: TGTGCCAGCAGCTTAGGGCGCGGGGACACCGGGGAGCTGTTTTTT. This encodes CASSLGRGDTGELFF. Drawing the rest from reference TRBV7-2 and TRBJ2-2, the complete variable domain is GAGVSQSPSNKVTEKGKDVELRCDPISGHTALYWYRQSLGQGLEFLIYFQGNSAPDKSGLPSDRFSAERTGGSVSTLTIQRTQQEDSAVYLCASSLGRGDTGELFFGEGSRLTVL.

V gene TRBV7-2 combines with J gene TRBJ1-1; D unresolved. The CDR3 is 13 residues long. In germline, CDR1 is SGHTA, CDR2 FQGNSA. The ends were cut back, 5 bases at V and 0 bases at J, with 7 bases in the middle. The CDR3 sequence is CASSPQMNTEAFF. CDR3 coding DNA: TGTGCCAGCAGCCCCCAGATGAACACTGAAGCTTTCTTT.

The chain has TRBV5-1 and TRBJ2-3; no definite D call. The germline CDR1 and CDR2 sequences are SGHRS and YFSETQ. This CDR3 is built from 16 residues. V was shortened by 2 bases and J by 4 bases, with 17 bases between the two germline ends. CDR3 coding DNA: TGCGCCAGCAGCTTAGTGACCTCCCCGGCGGCAGATACGCAGTATTTT. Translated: CASSLVTSPAADTQYF.

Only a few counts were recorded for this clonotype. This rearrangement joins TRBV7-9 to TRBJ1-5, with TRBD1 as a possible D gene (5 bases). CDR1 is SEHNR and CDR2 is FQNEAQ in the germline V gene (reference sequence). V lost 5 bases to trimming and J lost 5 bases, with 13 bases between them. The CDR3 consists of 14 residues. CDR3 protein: CASSISGVDQPQHF. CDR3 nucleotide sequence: TGTGCCAGCAGCATTTCGGGGGTAGATCAGCCCCAGCATTTT.

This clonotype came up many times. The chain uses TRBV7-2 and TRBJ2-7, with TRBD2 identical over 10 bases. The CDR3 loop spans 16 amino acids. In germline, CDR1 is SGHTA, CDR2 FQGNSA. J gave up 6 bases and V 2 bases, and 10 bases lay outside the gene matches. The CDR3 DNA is TGTGCCAGCAGCTTAATTTCTAGTCTAGCGGGAGCCGAGCAGTACTTC. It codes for CASSLISSLAGAEQYF.

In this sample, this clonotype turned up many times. In nucleotides, the CDR3 is TGTGCCAGCAGTTTTCCAGGGCGCACAGATACGCAGTATTTT. Translated, it gives CASSFPGRTDTQYF. V gene TRBV6-5 combines with J gene TRBJ2-3; D possibly corresponds to TRBD1 (5 bases). Germline V gene data show CDR1 as MNHEY and CDR2 as SVGAGI. Trimming removed 4 bases from V and 1 base from J, with 9 bases in between. The CDR3 is 14 amino acids.

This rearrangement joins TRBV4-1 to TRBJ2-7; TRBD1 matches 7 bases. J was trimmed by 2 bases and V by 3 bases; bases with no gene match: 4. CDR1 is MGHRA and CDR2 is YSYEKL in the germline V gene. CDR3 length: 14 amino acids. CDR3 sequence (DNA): TGCGCCAGCAGCCAGGGGGACAGCACCTACGAGCAGTACTTC. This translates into CASSQGDSTYEQYF.

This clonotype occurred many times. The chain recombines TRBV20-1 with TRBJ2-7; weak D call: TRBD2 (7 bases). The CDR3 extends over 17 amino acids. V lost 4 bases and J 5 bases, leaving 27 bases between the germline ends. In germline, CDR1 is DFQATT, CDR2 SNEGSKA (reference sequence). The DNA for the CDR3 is TGCAGTGCTACCCGTCTACAGGGAGGGTTCCTATCCGACGAGCAGTACTTC. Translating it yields CSATRLQGGFLSDEQYF.